One sample yielded the 3 T cell receptor beta chains listed below, sequenced in a study of control samples from healthy donors and cancer patients. The data were produced by immunoSEQ multiplex PCR, yet TCRdb's version contains in-frame clones alone and is incomplete. The table has roughly 50,000 clones, around 94% seen once; the top ten hold around 4.2%. The source material was blood. These receptor sequences come from a man aged 25-40 years in good health.

V is TRBV18 and J is TRBJ1-4; no firm D call. The CDR3 consists of 12 residues. Germline loops: CDR1 KGHSH, CDR2 LQKENI. Trimming removed 5 bases at V and 0 bases at J, with 1 base between. CDR3 amino acids: CASSATNEKLFF. In DNA, the CDR3 is TGTGCCAGCTCAGCAACTAATGAAAAACTGTTTTTT.

The rearrangement uses TRBV27 and TRBJ2-7, with 9 bases identical to TRBD2. The trim removed 0 bases at V and 4 bases at J, leaving 1 base unmatched. CDR3 length equals 14 residues. Germline CDR1 is MNHEY and CDR2 is SMNVEV (reference sequence). The CDR3 nucleotides read TGTGCCAGCAGTTTATCTACTAGCGGGTACGAGCAGTACTTC. Its protein product is CASSLSTSGYEQYF.

The chain couples TRBV6-5 to TRBJ1-5, with 10 nucleotides matching TRBD1. The CDR3 length is 15 residues. CDR1 and CDR2 (germline): MNHEY, SVGAGI. With 6 bases clipped from V and 6 bases from J, the junction kept 8 bases outside the gene matches. CDR3 sequence reads: CASSLTGGEGQPQHF. The CDR3 nucleotides are TGTGCCAGCAGCCTGACAGGGGGCGAGGGTCAGCCCCAGCATTTT.